This is a list of T cell receptor beta chains from one sample in a study of T cell changes during pregnancy in multiple sclerosis. Sequenced by immunoSEQ multiplex PCR; TCRdb stores in-frame clones only, minus some. This table holds 20,000 to 25,000 clones, 75% to 90% found once. Sequences were derived from CD8+ T cells from peripheral blood mononuclear cells, sampled in the first trimester of pregnancy. The receptors were gathered from a female donor in good health, enrolled as a control in a pregnancy study. CDR3s include the opening cysteine and the closing phenylalanine or tryptophan. The order of the fields is J gene, D gene, V gene, CDR3 protein, CDR3 DNA. D genes are given only for firm matches.

J gene: TRBJ2-1
D gene: TRBD2
V gene: TRBV27
CDR3 protein: CASSFSGGANEQFF
CDR3 DNA: TGTGCCAGCAGTTTTAGCGGGGGGGCAAATGAGCAGTTCTTC

J gene: TRBJ1-2
D gene: TRBD1
V gene: TRBV4-3
CDR3 protein: CASSQDTGTGGNDYYGYTF
CDR3 DNA: TGCGCCAGCAGCCAGGATACCGGGACAGGGGGAAATGACTACTATGGCTACACCTTC

J gene: TRBJ1-5
D gene: .
V gene: TRBV4-1
CDR3 protein: CASSLSATKAGNQPQHF
CDR3 DNA: TGCGCCAGCAGCCTTAGTGCCACCAAGGCGGGAAATCAGCCCCAGCATTTT

J gene: TRBJ1-2
D gene: TRBD1
V gene: TRBV29-1
CDR3 protein: CSVGQGDRSYGYTF
CDR3 DNA: TGCAGCGTAGGACAGGGAGATCGTTCTTATGGCTACACCTTC

J gene: TRBJ1-1
D gene: TRBD1
V gene: TRBV27
CDR3 protein: CASSNRQGMNTEAFF
CDR3 DNA: TGTGCCAGCAGTAACCGACAGGGAATGAACACTGAAGCTTTCTTT

J gene: TRBJ2-5
D gene: TRBD2
V gene: TRBV15
CDR3 protein: CATSRDARGGKETQYF
CDR3 DNA: TGTGCCACCAGCAGAGATGCGCGGGGGGGGAAAGAGACCCAGTACTTC

J gene: TRBJ1-1
D gene: TRBD1
V gene: TRBV11-1
CDR3 protein: CASSFTGGAEWENTEAFF
CDR3 DNA: TGTGCCAGCAGCTTTACAGGGGGCGCCGAGTGGGAAAACACTGAAGCTTTCTTT

J gene: TRBJ1-6
D gene: .
V gene: TRBV9
CDR3 protein: CASSAGPQGNSPLHF
CDR3 DNA: TGTGCCAGCAGCGCCGGGCCCCAGGGTAATTCACCCCTCCACTTT

J gene: TRBJ2-2
D gene: .
V gene: TRBV6-4
CDR3 protein: CASSDTGFTRELFF
CDR3 DNA: TGTGCCAGCAGTGATACAGGGTTCACCAGGGAGCTGTTTTTT

J gene: TRBJ1-1
D gene: .
V gene: TRBV30
CDR3 protein: CAWRGNMNTEAFF
CDR3 DNA: TGTGCCTGGAGGGGCAATATGAACACTGAAGCTTTCTTT

J gene: TRBJ2-7
D gene: .
V gene: TRBV7-9
CDR3 protein: CASSPKDRTYEQYF
CDR3 DNA: TGTGCCAGCAGCCCAAAAGACAGGACCTACGAGCAGTACTTC

J gene: TRBJ2-5
D gene: TRBD2
V gene: TRBV7-9
CDR3 protein: CASSLLAGGPGETQYF
CDR3 DNA: TGTGCCAGCAGCTTACTAGCGGGGGGGCCAGGGGAGACCCAGTACTTC

J gene: TRBJ1-5
D gene: TRBD1
V gene: TRBV4-3
CDR3 protein: CASSQGTAYSNQPQHF
CDR3 DNA: TGCGCCAGCAGCCAGGGGACAGCGTATAGCAATCAGCCCCAGCATTTT

J gene: TRBJ2-2
D gene: .
V gene: TRBV7-8
CDR3 protein: CASSLAPVLTYTGELFF
CDR3 DNA: TGTGCCAGCAGCTTAGCGCCGGTTTTAACTTACACCGGGGAGCTGTTTTTT